These 16 T cell receptor beta chains were sequenced from one sample in a study of patients and donors after allogeneic stem cell transplantation. TCRdb fed the RT-PCR reads into MiXCR, producing one record per CDR3 protein. The sample comprises tens of thousands of distinct CDR3 sequences, about 44% of which are singletons, and 60% to 75% rests with the top ten. What was sequenced was blood, either unsorted or a sorted T cell fraction (not recorded which). These receptors originate from a human donor who was either an allogeneic HSCT recipient or a stem cell or donor lymphocyte infusion donor (not recorded which). It is not recorded whose cells these are; they may come from a transplant donor.

This clonotype has just one count. V and J are TRBV29-1 and TRBJ1-1; no clear D gene. The CDR3 contains 13 residues. Trimming removed 0 bases from V and 11 bases from J, with 16 bases in between. Germline CDR1 SQVTM, CDR2 ANQGSEA. The CDR3 sequence: CSVEDLGYGSAFF. Written as DNA, the CDR3 is TGCAGCGTTGAAGATCTCGGGTACGGGAGCGCTTTCTTT.

J is TRBJ2-2 and V is TRBV7-3, with D perhaps TRBD1 (6 bases). Germline CDR1 SGHTA, CDR2 FQGTGA. The CDR3 covers 17 residues. V shed 4 bases and J shed 5 bases, with 20 bases lying between them. The CDR3 reads CASSSTTGLTGTGELFF. CDR3 in DNA: TGTGCCAGCAGCTCCACGACGGGGCTGACAGGAACCGGGGAGCTGTTTTTT.

The rearrangement joins TRBV20-1 to TRBJ2-7; D could derive from TRBD1 or TRBD2 (5 bases each). The CDR3 runs to 12 residues. V lost 4 bases and J 7 bases, leaving 14 bases between the germline ends. Germline V gene data show CDR1 as DFQATT and CDR2 as SNEGSKA (reference sequence). The chain's CDR3 is CSATVNEGEQYF. The CDR3 DNA is TGCAGTGCTACAGTAAATGAGGGGGAGCAGTACTTC.

The rearrangement links TRBV12-3 or TRBV12-4 to TRBJ1-6, with 9 bases fitting TRBD1. After removal of 5 bases from V and 7 bases from J, the junction contained 6 bases not matched to a gene. The CDR3 length is 15 residues. CDR3: CASSPGQGRNSPLHF. The CDR3 nucleotides are TGTGCCAGCAGTCCGGGACAGGGCCGGAATTCACCCCTCCACTTT.

This clonotype was observed a few times. The gene calls are TRBV7-9 and TRBJ1-3, with D uncertain. V was pared by 4 bases and J by 4 bases, with 20 bases between. The length of the CDR3 is 17 residues. Germline V CDR1 and CDR2: SEHNR, FQNEAQ (reference sequence). CDR3 residues: CASSSTASGRKGNTIYF. CDR3 DNA sequence: TGTGCCAGCAGCTCAACCGCGTCGGGCCGGAAGGGAAACACCATATATTTT.

This clonotype was seen more than once but under ten times. The gene calls are TRBV10-3 and TRBJ1-3; the D is unclear. This CDR3 is 12 amino acids long. The V end was cut by 6 bases, the J end by 0 bases, with 3 bases between. The germline V gene has CDR1 ENHRY and CDR2 SYGVKD. CDR3 sequence: CAIRDSGNTIYF. In DNA, the CDR3 is TGTGCCATCAGGGACTCTGGAAACACCATATATTTT.

This chain joins TRBV6-6 and TRBJ1-5, with D possibly matching TRBD1 (6 bases). The CDR3 spans 17 residues. Germline V lookup: CDR1 MNHNY, CDR2 SVGAGI (reference sequence). Between the trimmed V and J ends, which lost 0 bases and 4 bases, there was a span of 16 bases. The CDR3 DNA reads TGTGCCAGCAGTTACTCGGGGGGCCTGGGATGGAATCAGCCCCAGCATTTT. Protein: CASSYSGGLGWNQPQHF.

This clonotype has just a few counts. This chain links TRBV6-6 with TRBJ1-5; 12 bases line up with TRBD1. The CDR3 spans 16 residues. CDR1 is MNHNY and CDR2 is SVGAGI in the germline V gene (reference sequence). With 5 bases clipped from V and 7 bases from J, the junction kept 9 bases outside the gene matches. CDR3 DNA sequence: TGTGCCAGCAGTCTACAGGGGACAGGGGGCAGCCAGCCCCAGCATTTT. Protein sequence: CASSLQGTGGSQPQHF.

This chain joins TRBV12-3 or TRBV12-4 and TRBJ1-2, with D perhaps matching TRBD1 (6 bases). The CDR3 sequence is 13 residues long. V lost 6 bases and J lost 8, with 16 bases in between. Here the CDR3 reads CASSQGRGWGYTF. The CDR3 coding sequence is TGTGCCAGCAGCCAAGGCAGGGGCTGGGGCTACACCTTC.

This clonotype appeared a few times. The chain uses TRBV20-1 and TRBJ1-2, with 7 nucleotides matching TRBD1. V shed 5 bases and J 6 bases; nucleotides not matched to a gene: 9. Germline V gene lookup returns CDR1 DFQATT and CDR2 SNEGSKA (reference sequence). CDR3 length: 13 amino acids. CDR3 in amino acids: CSAETGQINGYTF. The CDR3 nucleotides read TGCAGTGCTGAAACGGGACAGATAAATGGCTACACCTTC.

This chain links TRBV13 with TRBJ1-6; D is uncertain. V was pared by 5 bases and J by 0 bases, with 17 bases between. The germline V gene has CDR1 PRHDT and CDR2 FYEKMQ (reference sequence). This CDR3 has 18 amino acids. CDR3 DNA: TGTGCCAGCAGCCAGAAGTCGGGGATGAGCTCCTATAATTCACCCCTCCACTTT. Translated, it gives CASSQKSGMSSYNSPLHF.

The chain uses TRBV3-1 and TRBJ1-2; D perhaps matches TRBD1 (6 bases). CDR1 is LGHDT and CDR2 is YNNKEL in the germline V gene (reference sequence). V was cut by 4 bases and J by 3 bases, with 15 bases left in between. The CDR3 totals 15 residues. CDR3 coding DNA: TGTGCCAGCAGCCCAAGGACGGACAGAGACTATGGCTACACCTTC. Protein product: CASSPRTDRDYGYTF.

This chain uses TRBV12-3 or TRBV12-4 with TRBJ1-2, with 8 bases identical to TRBD1. The V segment lost 7 bases and the J segment 4 bases; nucleotides outside the gene matches: 11. The CDR3 length is 15 residues. CDR3: CASIGDRGVLYGYTF. CDR3 in DNA: TGTGCCAGCATCGGAGACAGGGGAGTACTCTATGGCTACACCTTC.

The chain recombines TRBV6-5 with TRBJ1-1, with no clear D. V shed 7 bases and J shed 6 bases, with 15 bases lying between them. Germline V gene lookup returns CDR1 MNHEY and CDR2 SVGAGI. This CDR3 is built from 13 residues. In DNA, the CDR3 is TGTGCCAGCAACAAAGGGAGCCCCCCTGAAGCTTTCTTT. This encodes CASNKGSPPEAFF.

The chain recombines TRBV13 with TRBJ2-7; D not resolved. The CDR3 covers 14 residues. Germline CDR1 is PRHDT and CDR2 is FYEKMQ (reference sequence). Trimming removed 3 bases at V and 1 base at J, with 10 bases between. The CDR3 DNA sequence: TGTGCCAGCAGCTTTAAGGAAGGGTCCTACGAGCAGTACTTC. Encoded protein: CASSFKEGSYEQYF.

J is TRBJ1-2 and V is TRBV20-1, with D hard to call. The CDR3 runs to 11 residues. Germline CDR1 DFQATT, CDR2 SNEGSKA (reference sequence). Trimming shortened V by 3 bases and J by 2 bases, and 4 bases separated the two germline ends. CDR3 residues: CSARVNYGYTF. The CDR3 nucleotides are TGCAGTGCTAGGGTCAACTATGGCTACACCTTC.